This T cell receptor beta chain was retrieved from a study of CD8 T cells in acute hepatitis C reinfection. Repertoires were generated with immunoSEQ multiplex PCR, while TCRdb's copy carries only in-frame clones and drops some. This table has 30,000 to 40,000 clones, 70% to 90% appearing once. V lost 5 bases, J lost 7 bases, and 12 bases lay in between. The CDR3 is 12 amino acids. CDR1 is SGHTA, CDR2 FQGNSA, per germline. Noted time point: naive CD8 control sorted from an acute-time-point sample. Worth noting for this clone: The antigen is undetermined.

Regarding the study as a whole: Acute resolver, follow-up resolver and acute chronic samples had similar high diversity. Thirteen public clonotypes were found regardless of outcome. Overrepresentation in the naive pool did not explain the preferential TRBV04 and TRBV06 usage seen in all groups. Only TCRbeta was bulk sequenced, so alphabeta pairing of public clonotypes remains unknown.

The sample comprised naive CD8+ T cells from PBMCs. The chain couples TRBV7-2 to TRBJ2-7; D remains unclear. The TCR comes from a woman aged 18-35 years who spontaneously cleared hepatitis C infection. DNA of the CDR3: TGTGCCAGCAGCGACCATCTACGTGAGCAGTACTTC. This encodes CASSDHLREQYF.